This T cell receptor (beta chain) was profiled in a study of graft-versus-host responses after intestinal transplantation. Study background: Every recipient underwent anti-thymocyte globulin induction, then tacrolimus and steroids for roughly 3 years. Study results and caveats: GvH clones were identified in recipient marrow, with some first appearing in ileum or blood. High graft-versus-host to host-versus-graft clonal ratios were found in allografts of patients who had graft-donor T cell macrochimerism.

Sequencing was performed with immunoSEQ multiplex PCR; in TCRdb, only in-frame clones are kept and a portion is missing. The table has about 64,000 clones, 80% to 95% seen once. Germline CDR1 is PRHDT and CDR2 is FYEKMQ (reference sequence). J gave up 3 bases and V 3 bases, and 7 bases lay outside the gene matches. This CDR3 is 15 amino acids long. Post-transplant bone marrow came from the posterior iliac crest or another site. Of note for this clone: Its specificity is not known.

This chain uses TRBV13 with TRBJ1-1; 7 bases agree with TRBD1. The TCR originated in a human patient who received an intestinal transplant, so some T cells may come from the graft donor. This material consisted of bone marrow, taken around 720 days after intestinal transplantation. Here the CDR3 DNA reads TGTGCCAGCAGCTTCACACAGGGGATGGACACTGAAGCTTTCTTT. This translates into CASSFTQGMDTEAFF. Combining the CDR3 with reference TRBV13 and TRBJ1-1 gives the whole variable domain AAGVIQSPRHLIKEKRETATLKCYPIPRHDTVYWYQQGPGQDPQFLISFYEKMQSDKGSIPDRFSAQQFSDYHSELNMSSLELGDSALYFCASSFTQGMDTEAFFGQGTRLTVV.